This T cell receptor (beta chain) was documented in a study of T cell responses to AZD1222 COVID-19 vaccine. Findings and limits, study-wide: Spike was spanned by vaccine-associated CD4 TCRs, with dominance at 160-218 and 743-854. Only after the peak T cell response were repertoires sampled. Following two doses of AZD1222, Spike-specific TCR breadth and depth rose.

Profiled with immunoSEQ multiplex PCR; TCRdb holds only in-frame clones, not every one. Among roughly 150,000 clones listed, 90% to 95% were seen once. Germline values: CDR1 SGHRS, CDR2 YFSETQ. V lost 0 bases, J lost 5 bases, and 11 bases lay in between. This CDR3 has 15 amino acids. With regard to this clone: What it recognizes is unknown.

This rearrangement joins TRBV5-1 to TRBJ2-2, with D perhaps given as TRBD1 or TRBD2 (5 bases each). The receptor was derived from an adult who received the AZD1222 COVID-19 vaccine. Source: peripheral blood, taken 28 days after the second AZD1222 dose. This CDR3 reads CASSLGGSATGELFF. The CDR3 DNA reads as TGCGCCAGCAGCTTGGGGGGGTCAGCGACCGGGGAGCTGTTTTTT.